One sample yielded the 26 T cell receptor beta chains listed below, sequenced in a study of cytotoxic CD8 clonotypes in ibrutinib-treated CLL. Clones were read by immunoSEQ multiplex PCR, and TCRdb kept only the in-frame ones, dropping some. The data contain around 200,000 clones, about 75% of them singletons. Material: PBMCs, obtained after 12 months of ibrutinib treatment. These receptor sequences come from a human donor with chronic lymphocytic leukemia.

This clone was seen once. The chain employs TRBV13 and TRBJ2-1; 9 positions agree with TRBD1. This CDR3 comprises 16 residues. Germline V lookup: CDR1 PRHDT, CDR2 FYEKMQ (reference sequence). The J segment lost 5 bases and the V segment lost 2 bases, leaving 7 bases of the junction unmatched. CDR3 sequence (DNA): TGTGCCAGCAGCTTATCCGGGACAGGGATCCACAATGAGCAGTTCTTC. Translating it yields CASSLSGTGIHNEQFF.

CDR3 nucleotides: TGTGCCAGCAGTTTATCTTTTCCGGGACAAGGAGGCTACACCTTC. Encoded protein: CASSLSFPGQGGYTF. J is TRBJ1-2 and V is TRBV28, with a tentative D call TRBD1 (6 bases). V was cut by 1 base and J by 8 bases, with 17 bases left in between. The CDR3 has 15 amino acids. Germline assignment: CDR1 MDHEN and CDR2 SYDVKM.

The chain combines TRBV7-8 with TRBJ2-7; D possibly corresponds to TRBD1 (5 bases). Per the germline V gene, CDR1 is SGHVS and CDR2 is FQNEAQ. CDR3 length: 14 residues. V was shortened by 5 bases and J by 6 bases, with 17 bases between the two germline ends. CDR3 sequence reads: CASSPDPDIREQYF. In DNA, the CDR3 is TGTGCCAGCAGCCCCGACCCGGACATTCGCGAGCAGTACTTC.

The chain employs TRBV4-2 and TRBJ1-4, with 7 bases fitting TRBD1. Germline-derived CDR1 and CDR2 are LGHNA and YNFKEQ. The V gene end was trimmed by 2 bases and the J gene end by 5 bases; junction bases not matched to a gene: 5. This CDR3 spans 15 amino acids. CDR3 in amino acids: CASSQKQGQNEKLFF. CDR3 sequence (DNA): TGTGCCAGCAGCCAAAAACAGGGGCAGAATGAAAAACTGTTTTTT.

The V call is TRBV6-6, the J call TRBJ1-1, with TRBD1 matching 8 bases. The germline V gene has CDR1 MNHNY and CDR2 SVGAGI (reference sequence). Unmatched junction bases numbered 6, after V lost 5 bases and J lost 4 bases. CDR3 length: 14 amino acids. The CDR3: CASSSTGGTTEAFF. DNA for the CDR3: TGTGCCAGCAGTAGTACAGGGGGGACCACTGAAGCTTTCTTT.

In nucleotides, the CDR3 is TGTGCCAGCAGCCCCGGGACTAGCGGATACGAGCAGTACTTC. It encodes CASSPGTSGYEQYF. The chain joins TRBV7-3 to TRBJ2-7, with TRBD2 identical over 11 bases. CDR1 and CDR2 (germline): SGHTA, FQGTGA. After removal of 5 bases from V and 4 bases from J, the junction contained 4 bases not matched to a gene. This CDR3 is built from 14 residues. The complete variable domain, with remaining parts taken from reference TRBV7-3 and TRBJ2-7, reads GAGVSQTPSNKVTEKGKYVELRCDPISGHTALYWYRQSLGQGPEFLIYFQGTGAADDSGLPNDRFFAVRPEGSVSTLKIQRTERGDSAVYLCASSPGTSGYEQYFGPGTRLTVT.

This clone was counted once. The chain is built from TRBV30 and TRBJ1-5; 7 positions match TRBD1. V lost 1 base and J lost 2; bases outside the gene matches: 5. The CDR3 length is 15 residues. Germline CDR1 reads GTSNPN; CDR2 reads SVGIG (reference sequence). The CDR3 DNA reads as TGTGCCTGGAGTGGGACAGGTAAAGGCAATCAGCCCCAGCATTTT. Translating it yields CAWSGTGKGNQPQHF.

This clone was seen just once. CDR3 bases: TGTGCCAGCAGTTTAACCGGGACAGAGAACACCGGGGAGCTGTTTTTT. It encodes CASSLTGTENTGELFF. The rearrangement links TRBV5-6 to TRBJ2-2; 7 nucleotides match TRBD1. In germline, CDR1 is SGHDT, CDR2 YYEEEE. CDR3 length: 16 amino acids. V shed 5 bases, J shed 1 base, and the junction held 8 bases outside the gene matches.

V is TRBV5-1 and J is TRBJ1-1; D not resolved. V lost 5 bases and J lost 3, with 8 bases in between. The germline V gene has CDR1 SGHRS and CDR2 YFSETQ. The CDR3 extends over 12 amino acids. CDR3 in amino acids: CASSNGDTEAFF. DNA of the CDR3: TGCGCCAGCAGTAATGGGGACACTGAAGCTTTCTTT.

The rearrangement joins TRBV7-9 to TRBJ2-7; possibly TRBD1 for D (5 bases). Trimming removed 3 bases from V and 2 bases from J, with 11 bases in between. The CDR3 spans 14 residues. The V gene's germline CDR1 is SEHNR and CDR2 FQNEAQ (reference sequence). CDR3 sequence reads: CASSFKGKAYEQYF. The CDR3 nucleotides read TGTGCCAGCAGCTTCAAGGGGAAGGCCTACGAGCAGTACTTC. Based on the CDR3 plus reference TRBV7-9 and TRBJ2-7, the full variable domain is DTGVSQNPRHKITKRGQNVTFRCDPISEHNRLYWYRQTLGQGPEFLTYFQNEAQLEKSRLLSDRFSAERPKGSFSTLEIQRTEQGDSAMYLCASSFKGKAYEQYFGPGTRLTVT.

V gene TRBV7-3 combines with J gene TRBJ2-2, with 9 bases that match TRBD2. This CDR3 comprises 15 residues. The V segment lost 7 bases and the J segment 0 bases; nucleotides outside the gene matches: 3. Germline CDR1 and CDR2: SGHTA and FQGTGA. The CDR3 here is CASTAGGTNTGELFF. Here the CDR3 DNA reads TGTGCCAGCACGGCGGGAGGGACGAACACCGGGGAGCTGTTTTTT.

CDR3 region: CASSHQGGNEKLFF. The CDR3 DNA is TGTGCCAGCAGTCACCAGGGGGGAAATGAAAAACTGTTTTTT. The chain joins TRBV6-1 to TRBJ1-4; 7 nucleotides align to TRBD1. Germline V lookup: CDR1 MNHNS, CDR2 SASEGT. V dropped 5 bases and J dropped 5; count of bases not matched to a gene: 5. This CDR3 spans 14 amino acids.

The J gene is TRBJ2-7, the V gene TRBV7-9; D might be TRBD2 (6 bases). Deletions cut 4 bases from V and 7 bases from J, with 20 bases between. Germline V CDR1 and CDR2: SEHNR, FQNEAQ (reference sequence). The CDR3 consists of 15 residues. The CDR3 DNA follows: TGTGCCAGCAGCTCATCCGGGACTCCCTCGAGAGAGCAGTACTTC. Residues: CASSSSGTPSREQYF.

The CDR3 region has the DNA TGTGCCAGCATTGGTTGGAATCAGCCCCAGCATTTT. It translates to CASIGWNQPQHF. The chain uses TRBV28 and TRBJ1-5, with D hard to call. Between the trimmed V and J ends, which lost 7 bases and 4 bases, there was a span of 8 bases. Germline assignment: CDR1 MDHEN and CDR2 SYDVKM. The CDR3 has 12 residues. Supplemented by reference TRBV28 and TRBJ1-5, the full variable domain reads DVKVTQSSRYLVKRTGEKVFLECVQDMDHENMFWYRQDPGLGLRLIYFSYDVKMKEKGDIPEGYSVSREKKERFSLILESASTNQTSMYLCASIGWNQPQHFGDGTRLSIL.

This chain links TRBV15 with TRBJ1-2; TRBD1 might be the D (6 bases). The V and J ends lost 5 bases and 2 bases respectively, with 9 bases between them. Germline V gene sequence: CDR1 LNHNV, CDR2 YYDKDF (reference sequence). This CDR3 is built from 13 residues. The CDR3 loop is CATSRDINYGYTF. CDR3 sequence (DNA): TGTGCCACCAGCCGGGACATCAACTATGGCTACACCTTC.

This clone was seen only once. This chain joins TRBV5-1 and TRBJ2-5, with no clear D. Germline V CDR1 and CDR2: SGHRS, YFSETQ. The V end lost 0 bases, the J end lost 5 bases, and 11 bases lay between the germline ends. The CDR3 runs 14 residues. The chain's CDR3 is CASSLGALGETQYF. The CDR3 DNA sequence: TGCGCCAGCAGCTTGGGGGCCCTTGGGGAGACCCAGTACTTC.

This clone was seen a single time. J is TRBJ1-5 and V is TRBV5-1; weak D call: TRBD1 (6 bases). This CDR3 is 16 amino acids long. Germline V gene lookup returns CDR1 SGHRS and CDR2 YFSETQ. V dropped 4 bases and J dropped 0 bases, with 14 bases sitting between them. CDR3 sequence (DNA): TGCGCCAGCAGCCCCACGACAGGCCATAGCAATCAGCCCCAGCATTTT. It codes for CASSPTTGHSNQPQHF.

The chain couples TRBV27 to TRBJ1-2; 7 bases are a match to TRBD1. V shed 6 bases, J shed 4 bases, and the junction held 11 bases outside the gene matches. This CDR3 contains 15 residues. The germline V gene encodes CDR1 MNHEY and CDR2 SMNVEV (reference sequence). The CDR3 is CASSPGGQHFYGYTF. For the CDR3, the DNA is TGTGCCAGCAGCCCGGGGGGACAGCATTTCTATGGCTACACCTTC.

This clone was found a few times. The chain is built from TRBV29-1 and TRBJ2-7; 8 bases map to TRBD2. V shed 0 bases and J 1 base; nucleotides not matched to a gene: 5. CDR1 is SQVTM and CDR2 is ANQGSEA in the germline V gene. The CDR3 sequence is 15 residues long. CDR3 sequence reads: CSVEEAGGRSYEQYF. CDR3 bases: TGCAGCGTTGAAGAGGCGGGAGGACGGTCCTACGAGCAGTACTTC.

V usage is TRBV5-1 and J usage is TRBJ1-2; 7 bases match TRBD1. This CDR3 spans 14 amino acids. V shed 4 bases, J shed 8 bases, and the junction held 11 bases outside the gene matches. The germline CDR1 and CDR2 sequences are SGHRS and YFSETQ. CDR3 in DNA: TGCGCCAGCAGCCCCGGACAGGCCAATATAGGCTACACCTTC. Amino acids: CASSPGQANIGYTF.

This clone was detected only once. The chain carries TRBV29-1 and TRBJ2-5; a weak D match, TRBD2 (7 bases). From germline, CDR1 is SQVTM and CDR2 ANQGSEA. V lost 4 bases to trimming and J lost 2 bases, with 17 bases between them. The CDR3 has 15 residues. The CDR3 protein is CSVAQVAGAQETQYF. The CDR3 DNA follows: TGCAGCGTTGCACAGGTCGCGGGGGCACAAGAGACCCAGTACTTC. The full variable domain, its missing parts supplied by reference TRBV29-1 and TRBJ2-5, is SAVISQKPSRDICQRGTSLTIQCQVDSQVTMMFWYRQQPGQSLTLIATANQGSEATYESGFVIDKFPISRPNLTFSTLTVSNMSPEDSSIYLCSVAQVAGAQETQYFGPGTRLLVL.

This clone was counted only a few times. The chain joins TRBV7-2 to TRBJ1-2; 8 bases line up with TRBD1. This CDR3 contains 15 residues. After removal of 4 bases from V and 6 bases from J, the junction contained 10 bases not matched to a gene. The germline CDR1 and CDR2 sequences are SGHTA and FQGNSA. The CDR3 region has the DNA TGTGCCAGCAGCTCCTTGGACAGGGCTAATCATGGCTACACCTTC. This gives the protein CASSSLDRANHGYTF.

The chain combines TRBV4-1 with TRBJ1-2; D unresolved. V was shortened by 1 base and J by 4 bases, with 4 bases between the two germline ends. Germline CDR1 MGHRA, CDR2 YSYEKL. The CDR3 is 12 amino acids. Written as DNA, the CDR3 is TGCGCCAGCAGCCAAGGGATCTATGGCTACACCTTC. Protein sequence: CASSQGIYGYTF.

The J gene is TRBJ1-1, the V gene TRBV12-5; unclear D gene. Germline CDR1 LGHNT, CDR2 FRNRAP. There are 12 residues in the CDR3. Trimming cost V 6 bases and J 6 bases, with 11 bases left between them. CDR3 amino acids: CASGMGYAEAFF. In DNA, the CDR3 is TGTGCTAGTGGAATGGGGTACGCTGAAGCTTTCTTT.

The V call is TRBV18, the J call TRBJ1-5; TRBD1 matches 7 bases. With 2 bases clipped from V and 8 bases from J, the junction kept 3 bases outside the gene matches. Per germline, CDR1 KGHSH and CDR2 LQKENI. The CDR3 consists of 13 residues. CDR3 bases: TGTGCCAGCTCACCAGGACAGGAAAAGCCCCAGCATTTT. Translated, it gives CASSPGQEKPQHF.

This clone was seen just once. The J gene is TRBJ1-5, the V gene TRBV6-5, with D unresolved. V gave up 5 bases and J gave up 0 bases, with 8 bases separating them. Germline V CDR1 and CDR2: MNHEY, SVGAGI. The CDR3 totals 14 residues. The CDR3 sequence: CASSGPDSNQPQHF. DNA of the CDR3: TGTGCCAGCAGTGGACCAGATAGCAATCAGCCCCAGCATTTT.